Reported below is one T cell receptor (beta chain). No antigen is known for it. The data are from a study of blood T cells in healthy people across ages. Study-wide points: Versus aged donors, long-lived donors had higher diversity and more naive CD4+ cells.

Every sample had a minimum of 6.5 million PBMCs isolated. Through a sample-barcoded 5' primer and a J-beta primer mix, a second PCR was run for about 7 to 12 cycles. Each cDNA molecule carried a tag from a template-switch adaptor that contained 12 random nucleotides. TCRdb recomputed calls from the 5' RACE reads with MiXCR, one row per CDR3 protein. The repertoire has around 900,000 distinct CDR3 sequences, roughly half of them found once; the top ten carry about 21%. The TCR comes from a woman aged 60 to 75 in good health. Sequenced: blood.

The CDR3, as DNA: TGTGCCAGCAGTTTAGGGACCCCAGGGAGAGGCTACACCTTC. It yields the protein CASSLGTPGRGYTF. The chain couples TRBV12-3 or TRBV12-4 to TRBJ1-2, with TRBD1 as a possible D gene (5 bases). This CDR3 is built from 14 residues. The V end was cut by 1 base, the J end by 8 bases, with 14 bases between.